This record looks at one T cell receptor (beta chain) sequence and its context. Its antigen is unknown. Vbeta (60) and Jbeta (13) primers were used in the PCR. Profiling relied on immunoSEQ multiplex PCR, and the TCRdb table lists in-frame clones only, not all of them. Of 55,000 to 80,000 clones listed, approximately 78% are singletons. V was trimmed by 6 bases and J by 3 bases, leaving 18 bases between them. Germline loops: CDR1 LNHDA, CDR2 SQIVND (reference sequence). The CDR3 loop spans 15 amino acids. This sample was included in a study of cytomegalovirus exposure and HLA in healthy donors. Overall study findings and caveats: As immune exposure information, only CMV serostatus was available. Generally TCR sequences proved uncommon, though certain public TCRs appeared in numerous donors.

The source material was PBMCs. V and J are TRBV19 and TRBJ2-7, with D possibly matching TRBD2 (5 bases). The receptor was isolated from a man in his forties in good health and CMV-seronegative. CDR3 region: CASSPSLAGYYEQYF. As DNA, the CDR3 is TGTGCCAGTAGCCCCTCCCTAGCCGGATACTACGAGCAGTACTTC. Full variable domain (missing parts from reference TRBV19 and TRBJ2-7): DGGITQSPKYLFRKEGQNVTLSCEQNLNHDAMYWYRQDPGQGLRLIYYSQIVNDFQKGDIAEGYSVSREKKESFPLTVTSAQKNPTAFYLCASSPSLAGYYEQYFGPGTRLTVT.